The clone carrying this T cell receptor beta chain was detected only once. The ends lost 1 base at V and 5 bases at J; junction bases unmatched: 11. The V gene's germline CDR1 is SGHDN and CDR2 FVKESK. The CDR3 runs 16 residues. This was a survey-level run. TCRdb's table, derived via immunoSEQ multiplex PCR, lists solely in-frame clones and lacks some. The repertoire consists of over 35,000 clones, with approximately 85% occurring once and the leading ten covering more than 0.9%. These data belong to a study of STAT5B mutations in CD4+ large granular lymphocyte leukemia. This chain connects TRBV14 to TRBJ2-7; 7 positions match TRBD1. The sequenced sample was CD4+ T cells from blood buffy coats. The sequence was obtained from a human donor in good health. The CDR3 loop reads CASSQVGLRGSHEQYF. In nucleotides, the CDR3 is TGTGCCAGCAGCCAAGTAGGTCTCAGGGGGTCCCACGAGCAGTACTTC.